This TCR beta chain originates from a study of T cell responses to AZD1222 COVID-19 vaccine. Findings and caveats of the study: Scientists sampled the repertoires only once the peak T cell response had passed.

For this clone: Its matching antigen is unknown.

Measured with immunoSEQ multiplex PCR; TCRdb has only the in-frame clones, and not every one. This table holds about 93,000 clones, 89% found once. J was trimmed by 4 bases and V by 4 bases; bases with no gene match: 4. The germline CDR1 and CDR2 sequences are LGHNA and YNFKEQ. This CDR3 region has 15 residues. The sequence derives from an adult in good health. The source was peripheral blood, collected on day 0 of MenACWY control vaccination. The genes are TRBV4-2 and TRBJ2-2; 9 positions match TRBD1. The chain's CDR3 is CASSRDRVSTGELFF. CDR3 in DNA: TGTGCCAGCAGCCGGGACAGGGTCAGCACCGGGGAGCTGTTTTTT.